This T cell receptor (beta chain) derives from a study of human thymus T cells. General study points: An apparent bias in V and J gene usage was seen in thymic and blood repertoires.

There are 14 residues in the CDR3. The germline V gene encodes CDR1 SGHTA and CDR2 FQGNSA. Trimming cost V 2 bases and J 3 bases, with 11 bases left between them. Some clones are missing from TCRdb's copy, which holds only in-frame ones; the method was immunoSEQ multiplex PCR. The data contain approximately 40,000 clones, 94% of them singletons. Donors consisted of healthy Finnish infants (having corrective surgery for congenital heart defects). During surgery, about 0.5-1 mL peripheral blood was drawn from four of eight donors. Blood DNA came from all available leukocytes, not a fixed cell number. About this clone itself: Its specificity is unknown.

The chain combines TRBV7-2 with TRBJ2-7; possible D gene TRBD2, 5 bases. This clonotype originated in a boy younger than two with a congenital heart defect but otherwise immunologically healthy. Sequenced input: blood. In nucleotides, the CDR3 is TGTGCCAGCAGCTTACGGGAATGGGACTACGAGCAGTACTTC. Amino acid sequence: CASSLREWDYEQYF.